This entry features one T cell receptor beta chain sequence. The clone's antigen remains unknown. The input lacks base qualities; no much larger clone sits a single base away. These data belong to a study of CD8 T cells in Susac syndrome (dated 2019 in TCRdb). Notes on the research overall: Among the Susac syndrome patients who were sequenced, clinically active disease was present in more than 5 and clinical remission was observed in eight. Whether CD8+ T cell activation and differentiation in Susac syndrome was antigen driven was tested using repertoire sequencing. At blood withdrawal, Susac syndrome patients were therapy-naive, treated with corticosteroids (with IVIg additionally given to some), or treated with IVIg alone. What the study reported, not specific to this receptor: The number of individuals in the TCR sequencing and HLA analysis was recognized as being relatively small. In the CD4+ T cell repertoire of Susac syndrome patients, clonal expansion was not detected.

V gives up 5 bases and J gives up 2 bases, and the segment between their germline ends measures 7 bases. The germline V gene sets CDR1 to SGHVS and CDR2 to FNYEAQ. Taken from cysteine to phenylalanine, the CDR3 has 13 residues. Only the CDR3 DNA stays, 39 bases, in frame from base 1. RNA was extracted using the RNeasy kit, and about 0.5 to 1 ug of the RNA was reverse transcribed with random hexamers. The immunoSEQ multiplex PCR assay, covering 54 Vbeta and 13 Jbeta segments, was used to amplify TCR beta CDR3 regions. Bias from PCR amplification was corrected by using a synthetic template baseline for primer optimization and for computational correction. Per the original workflow: Reads were annotated to V, D and J genes per IMGT and analyzed with immunoSEQ Analyzer, keeping only productive sequences. Clonality was calculated as one minus the Shannon entropy normalized by log2 of the number of productive unique sequences. For each patient and control, public and private clones were evaluated among the 100 most prevalent clones. A clone was defined as Susac-specific if it was absent from the healthy and MS cohorts, from over 1,000 published viral clones and from other ImmuneACCESS disease sequences. TCRdb ran its own pipeline on the public reads, namely fastp trimming at Q25 and MiXCR clone calling, and kept in-frame beta chains. Identical CDR3 protein sequences are pooled into one entry, listed with their most common genes and DNA. None of the V and J calls come from the authors' own analysis; TCRdb made them. Recorded for this sample are 140,000 to 150,000 distinct CDR3 sequences; 90% to 96% of them occurred a single time. Jointly, the top ten make up roughly 0.08% of the sample.

Peripheral blood CD8+ and CD4+ T cells from healthy donors, Susac syndrome patients and multiple sclerosis patients were profiled by high-throughput TCR beta sequencing. The Susac syndrome patients fulfilled recently defined diagnostic criteria for definite or probable disease. Bulk CD8+ and CD4+ T cells were purified magnetically by negative isolation, whereas CD8+ TEMRA cells were enriched by FACS. Blood was collected in EDTA tubes and processed within 24 hours, with PBMCs isolated through density gradient centrifugation. PBMCs intended for TCR sequencing were frozen in liquid nitrogen and were later thawed in a 37 degrees C water bath. The sorted or isolated CD4+, CD8+ and CD8+ TEMRA cells had a purity of 90% or higher.

This TCR was sampled from a human donor with Susac syndrome. Sequencing input: CD4+ T cells from PBMCs. Recombination linked TRBV7-6 to TRBJ2-4, with no confident D gene call. The encoded CDR3 is CASSQNPKNIQYF. The nucleotides read TGTGCCAGCAGCCAGAATCCCAAAAACATTCAGTACTTC.